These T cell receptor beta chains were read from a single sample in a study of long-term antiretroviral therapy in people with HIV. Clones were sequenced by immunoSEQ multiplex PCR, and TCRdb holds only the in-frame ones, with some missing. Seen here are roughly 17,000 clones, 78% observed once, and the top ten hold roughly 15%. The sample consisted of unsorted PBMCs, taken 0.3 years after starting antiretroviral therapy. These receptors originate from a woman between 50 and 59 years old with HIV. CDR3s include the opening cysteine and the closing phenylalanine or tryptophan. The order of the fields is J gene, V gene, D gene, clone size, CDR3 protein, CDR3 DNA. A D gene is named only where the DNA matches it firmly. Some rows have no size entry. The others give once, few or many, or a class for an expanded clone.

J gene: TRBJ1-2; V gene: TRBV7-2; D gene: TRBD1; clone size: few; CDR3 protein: CASSLGGQGADYGYTF; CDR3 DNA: TGTGCCAGCAGCTTAGGAGGGCAGGGGGCGGACTATGGCTACACCTTC
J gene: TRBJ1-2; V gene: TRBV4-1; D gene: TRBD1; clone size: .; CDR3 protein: CASSQDQGGDYGYTF; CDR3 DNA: TGCGCCAGCAGCCAAGATCAGGGGGGGGACTATGGCTACACCTTC
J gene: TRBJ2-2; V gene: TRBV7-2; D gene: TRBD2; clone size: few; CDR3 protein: CASSLAAGPGELFF; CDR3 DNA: TGTGCCAGCAGCTTAGCAGCGGGGCCAGGGGAGCTGTTTTTT
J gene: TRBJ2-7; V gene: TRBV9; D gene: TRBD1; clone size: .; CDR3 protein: CASSVKGQAKGEQYF; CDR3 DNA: TGTGCCAGCAGCGTGAAGGGACAGGCCAAGGGGGAGCAGTACTTC
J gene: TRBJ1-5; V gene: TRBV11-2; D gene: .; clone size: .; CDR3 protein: CASSLDGAPNQPQHF; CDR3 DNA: TGTGCCAGCAGCTTAGACGGGGCCCCCAATCAGCCCCAGCATTTT
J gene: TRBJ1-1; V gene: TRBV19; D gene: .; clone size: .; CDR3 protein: CASSSRTTGNAEAFF; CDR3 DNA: TGTGCCAGTAGTTCCCGTACGACAGGAAACGCTGAAGCTTTCTTT
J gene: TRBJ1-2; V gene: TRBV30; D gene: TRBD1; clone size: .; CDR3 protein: CAWSPTGTGYTF; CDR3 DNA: TGTGCCTGGAGCCCGACAGGGACGGGCTACACCTTC
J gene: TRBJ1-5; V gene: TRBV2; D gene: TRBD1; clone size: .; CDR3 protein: CASRGWTGDRFSNQPQHF; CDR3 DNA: TGTGCCAGCAGGGGTTGGACAGGGGATCGGTTTAGCAATCAGCCCCAGCATTTT
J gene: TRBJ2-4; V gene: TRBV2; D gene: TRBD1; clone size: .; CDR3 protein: CASSTGAGAKNIQYF; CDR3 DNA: TGTGCCAGCAGTACAGGGGCCGGGGCCAAAAACATTCAGTACTTC
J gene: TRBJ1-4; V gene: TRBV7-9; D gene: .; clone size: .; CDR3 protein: CASLGRRNEKLFF; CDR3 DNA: TGTGCCAGCCTGGGGAGGAGAAATGAAAAACTGTTTTTT
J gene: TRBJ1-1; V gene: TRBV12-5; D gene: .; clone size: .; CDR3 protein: CASGLAQFGGAAFF; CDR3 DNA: TGTGCTAGTGGTTTGGCCCAGTTCGGTGGGGCGGCTTTCTTT
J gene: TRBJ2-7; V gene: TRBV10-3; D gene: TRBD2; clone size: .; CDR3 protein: CAIKGGVGSGGDEQYF; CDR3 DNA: TGTGCCATCAAGGGTGGAGTTGGTAGCGGGGGTGACGAGCAGTACTTC
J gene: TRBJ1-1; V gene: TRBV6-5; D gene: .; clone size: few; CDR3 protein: CASSYSGTTEAFF; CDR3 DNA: TGTGCCAGCAGTTACTCGGGGACCACTGAAGCTTTCTTT
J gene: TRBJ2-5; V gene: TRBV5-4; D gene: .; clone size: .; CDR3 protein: CASSQSPGQGTQYF; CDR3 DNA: TGTGCCAGCAGCCAATCGCCAGGCCAAGGGACCCAGTACTTC
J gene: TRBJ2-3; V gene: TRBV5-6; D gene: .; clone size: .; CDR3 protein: CASSLTSTDTQYF; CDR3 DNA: TGTGCCAGCAGCCTCACTAGCACAGATACGCAGTATTTT
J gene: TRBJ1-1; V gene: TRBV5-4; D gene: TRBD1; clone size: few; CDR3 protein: CASSPWTGMNTEAFF; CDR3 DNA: TGTGCCAGCAGCCCATGGACAGGGATGAACACTGAAGCTTTCTTT
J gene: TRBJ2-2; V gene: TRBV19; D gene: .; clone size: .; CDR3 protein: CASSQFQGNTGELFF; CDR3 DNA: TGTGCCAGTAGCCAGTTTCAGGGGAACACCGGGGAGCTGTTTTTT
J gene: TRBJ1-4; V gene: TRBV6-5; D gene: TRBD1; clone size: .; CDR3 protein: CASGQGALVWEKLFF; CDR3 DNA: TGTGCCAGTGGACAGGGGGCGCTCGTATGGGAAAAACTGTTTTTT
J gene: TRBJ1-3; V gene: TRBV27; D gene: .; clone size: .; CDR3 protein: CASSLHAGNTIYF; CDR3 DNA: TGTGCCAGCAGTTTACACGCTGGAAACACCATATATTTT
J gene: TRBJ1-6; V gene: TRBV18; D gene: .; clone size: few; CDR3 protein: CASSREASPLHF; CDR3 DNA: TGTGCCAGCTCCCGGGAGGCCTCACCCCTCCACTTT
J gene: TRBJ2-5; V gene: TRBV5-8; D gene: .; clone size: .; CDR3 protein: CASSLGGTAGAQETQYF; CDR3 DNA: TGTGCCAGCAGCTTGGGGGGTACGGCGGGGGCCCAAGAGACCCAGTACTTC
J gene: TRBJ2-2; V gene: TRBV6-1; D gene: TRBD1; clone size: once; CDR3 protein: CASGGRQGGAGELFF; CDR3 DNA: TGTGCCAGCGGCGGACGACAGGGTGGCGCCGGGGAGCTGTTTTTT
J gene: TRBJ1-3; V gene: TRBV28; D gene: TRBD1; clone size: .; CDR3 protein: CASSPYLRGSSGNTIYF; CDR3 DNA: TGTGCCAGCAGTCCCTACCTCAGGGGGAGCTCTGGAAACACCATATATTTT
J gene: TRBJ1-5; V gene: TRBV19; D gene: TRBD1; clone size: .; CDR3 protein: CASSIATGDRGQPQHF; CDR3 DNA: TGTGCCAGTAGTATAGCCACCGGGGACAGGGGACAGCCCCAGCATTTT
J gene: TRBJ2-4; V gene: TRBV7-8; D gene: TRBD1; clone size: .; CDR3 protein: CASSFLDRGNIQYF; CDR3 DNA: TGTGCCAGCAGCTTCCTGGACAGGGGGAACATTCAGTACTTC
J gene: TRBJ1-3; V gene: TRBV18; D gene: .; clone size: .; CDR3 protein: CASSPSGMAGNTIYF; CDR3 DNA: TGTGCCAGCTCACCCTCAGGGATGGCTGGAAACACCATATATTTT
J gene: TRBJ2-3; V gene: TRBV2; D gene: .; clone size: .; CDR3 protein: CASSASTDTQYF; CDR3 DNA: TGTGCCAGCAGTGCAAGCACAGATACGCAGTATTTT
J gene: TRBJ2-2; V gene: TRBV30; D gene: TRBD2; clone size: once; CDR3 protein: CAGTGTSGNTGELFF; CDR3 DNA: TGTGCCGGGACTGGGACTAGCGGTAACACCGGGGAGCTGTTTTTT
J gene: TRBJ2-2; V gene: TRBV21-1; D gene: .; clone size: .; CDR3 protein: CASSKVRTENTGELFF; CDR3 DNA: TGTGCCAGCAGCAAAGTACGGACAGAGAACACCGGGGAGCTGTTTTTT
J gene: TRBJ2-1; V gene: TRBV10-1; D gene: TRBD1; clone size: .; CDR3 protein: CASSESDRDEQFF; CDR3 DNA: TGCGCCAGCAGTGAGTCGGACAGGGATGAGCAGTTCTTC
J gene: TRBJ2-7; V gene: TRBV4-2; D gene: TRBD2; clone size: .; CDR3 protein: CASRASSGGAYEQYF; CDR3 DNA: TGTGCCAGCAGGGCGTCTAGCGGGGGGGCCTACGAGCAGTACTTC
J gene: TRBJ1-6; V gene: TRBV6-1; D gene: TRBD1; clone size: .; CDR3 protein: CASSASGTGSGGSLHF; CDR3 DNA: TGTGCCAGCAGTGCATCCGGGACAGGGTCCGGAGGATCCCTCCACTTT
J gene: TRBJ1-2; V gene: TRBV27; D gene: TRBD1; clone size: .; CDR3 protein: CASSIRDRAVGGYTF; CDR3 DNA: TGTGCCAGCAGTATCCGCGACAGGGCGGTGGGTGGCTACACCTTC
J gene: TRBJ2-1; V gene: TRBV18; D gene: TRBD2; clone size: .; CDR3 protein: CASSPATSGEQFF; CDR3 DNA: TGTGCCAGCTCACCAGCTACTAGCGGTGAGCAGTTCTTC
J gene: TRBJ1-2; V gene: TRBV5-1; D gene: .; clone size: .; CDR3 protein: CASSPGRSDYTF; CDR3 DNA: TGCGCCAGCAGCCCTGGACGGTCGGACTACACCTTC
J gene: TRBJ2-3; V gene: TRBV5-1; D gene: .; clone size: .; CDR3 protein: CASSLGTAAPQNTQYF; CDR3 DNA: TGCGCCAGCAGCTTGGGGACAGCGGCGCCACAAAATACGCAGTATTTT
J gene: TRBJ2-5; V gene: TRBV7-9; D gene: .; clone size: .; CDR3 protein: CASSQGGPETQYF; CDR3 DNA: TGTGCCAGCAGCCAGGGGGGCCCAGAGACCCAGTACTTC
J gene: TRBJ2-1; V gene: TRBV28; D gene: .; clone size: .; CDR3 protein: CASGSIQWGEQFF; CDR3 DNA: TGTGCCAGCGGCTCGATTCAATGGGGTGAGCAGTTCTTC
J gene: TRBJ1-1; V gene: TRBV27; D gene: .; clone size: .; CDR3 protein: CASSPTQGRAFF; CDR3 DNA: TGTGCCAGCAGTCCTACACAGGGACGAGCTTTCTTT
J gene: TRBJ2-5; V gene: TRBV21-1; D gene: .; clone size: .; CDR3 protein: CASSKGGMETQYF; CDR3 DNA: TGTGCCAGCAGCAAGGGGGGAATGGAGACCCAGTACTTC
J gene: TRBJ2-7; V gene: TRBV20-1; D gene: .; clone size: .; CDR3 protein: CSAADRNEQYF; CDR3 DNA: TGCAGTGCTGCCGACAGAAACGAGCAGTACTTC
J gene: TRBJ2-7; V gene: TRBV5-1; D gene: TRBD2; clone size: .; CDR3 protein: CASSSPEYPGGYEQYF; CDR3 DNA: TGCGCCAGCAGCTCGCCCGAATATCCGGGGGGTTACGAGCAGTACTTC
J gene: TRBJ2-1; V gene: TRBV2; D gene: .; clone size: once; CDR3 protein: CASSDGGLGYNEQFF; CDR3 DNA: TGTGCCAGCAGCGACGGCGGGTTGGGCTACAATGAGCAGTTCTTC
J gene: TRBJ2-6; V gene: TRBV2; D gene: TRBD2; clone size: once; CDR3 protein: CASSGGLASGANVLTF; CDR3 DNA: TGTGCCAGCAGTGGGGGACTAGCTTCTGGGGCCAACGTCCTGACTTTC
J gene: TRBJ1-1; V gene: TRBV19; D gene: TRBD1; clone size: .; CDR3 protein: CASSHGTANTEAFF; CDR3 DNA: TGTGCCAGTAGCCACGGGACAGCGAACACTGAAGCTTTCTTT
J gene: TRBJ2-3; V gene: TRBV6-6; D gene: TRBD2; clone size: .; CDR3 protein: CACGGFRDTQYF; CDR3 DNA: TGTGCCTGCGGGGGGTTTCGTGATACGCAGTATTTT
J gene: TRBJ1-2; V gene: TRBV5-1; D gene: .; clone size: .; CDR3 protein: CASRPDGNYGYTF; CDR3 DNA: TGCGCCAGCAGACCGGACGGGAACTATGGCTACACCTTC
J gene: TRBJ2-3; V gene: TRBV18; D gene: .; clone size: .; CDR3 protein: CASSPRRLESDTQYF; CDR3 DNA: TGTGCCAGCTCACCACGGCGACTAGAATCAGATACGCAGTATTTT
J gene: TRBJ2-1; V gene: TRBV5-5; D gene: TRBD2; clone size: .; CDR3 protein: CASSPGTSAWGEQFF; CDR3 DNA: TGTGCCAGCAGCCCCGGGACTAGCGCTTGGGGTGAGCAGTTCTTC
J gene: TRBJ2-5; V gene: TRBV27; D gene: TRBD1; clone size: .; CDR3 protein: CASAGQAQETQYF; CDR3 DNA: TGTGCCAGCGCGGGACAGGCCCAAGAGACCCAGTACTTC
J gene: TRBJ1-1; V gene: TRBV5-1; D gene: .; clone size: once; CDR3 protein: CASSLNPTNTEAFF; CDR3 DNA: TGCGCCAGCAGCTTGAACCCGACGAACACTGAAGCTTTCTTT
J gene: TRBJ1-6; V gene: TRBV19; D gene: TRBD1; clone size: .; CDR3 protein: CASFPGGTGGVSYNSPLHF; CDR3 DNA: TGTGCCAGTTTCCCCGGAGGGACAGGGGGCGTCTCCTATAATTCACCCCTCCACTTT
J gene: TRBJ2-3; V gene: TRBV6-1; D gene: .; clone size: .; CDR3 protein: CASSREGFFGTQYF; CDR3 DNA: TGTGCCAGCTCCCGCGAGGGGTTCTTCGGTACGCAGTATTTT